This T cell receptor (beta chain) was observed in a study of molecular identifiers for immune sequencing clone quantification. This clonotype appeared many times. The germline CDR1 and CDR2 sequences are SGHRS and YFSETQ. The germline V and J ends were trimmed by 7 bases and 5 bases, with 18 bases remaining between them. The CDR3 runs 14 residues. For bulk TCR libraries, previously described methods and listed TCR primers were used. TCRdb reprocessed the PCR reads with MiXCR, giving one entry per CDR3 protein. The sample records about 640,000 distinct CDR3 sequences, just under 20% being singletons. Sequencing was carried out using naive CD8+ T cells from blood, with Jurkat cell RNA spiked in. Subset of the sample: FACS-sorted CD8+CD4-CCR7+CD45RA+ naive T cells. The V gene is TRBV5-1, the J gene TRBJ1-1; tentatively, D is TRBD1 (5 bases). The clonotype was recovered from a human donor in good health. Some libraries in this study had Jurkat cell RNA spiked in. Here the CDR3 reads CASSAWAGGTEAFF. The CDR3 coding sequence is TGCGCCAGCTCAGCTTGGGCGGGGGGAACTGAAGCTTTCTTT. Supplemented by reference TRBV5-1 and TRBJ1-1, the full variable domain reads KAGVTQTPRYLIKTRGQQVTLSCSPISGHRSVSWYQQTPGQGLQFLFEYFSETQRNKGNFPGRFSGRQFSNSRSEMNVSTLELGDSALYLCASSAWAGGTEAFFGQGTRLTVV.